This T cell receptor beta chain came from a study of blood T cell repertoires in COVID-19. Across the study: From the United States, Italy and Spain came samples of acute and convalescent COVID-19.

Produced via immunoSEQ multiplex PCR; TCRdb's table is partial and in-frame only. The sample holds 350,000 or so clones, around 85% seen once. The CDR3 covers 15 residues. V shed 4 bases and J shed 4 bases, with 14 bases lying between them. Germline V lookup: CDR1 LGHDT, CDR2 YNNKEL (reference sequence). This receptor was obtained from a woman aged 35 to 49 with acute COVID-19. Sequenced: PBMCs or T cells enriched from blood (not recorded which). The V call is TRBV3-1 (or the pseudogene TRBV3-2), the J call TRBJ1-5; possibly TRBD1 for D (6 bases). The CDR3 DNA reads TGTGCCAGCAGCCTCGGGACACTCTCAAATCAGCCCCAGCATTTT. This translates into CASSLGTLSNQPQHF.